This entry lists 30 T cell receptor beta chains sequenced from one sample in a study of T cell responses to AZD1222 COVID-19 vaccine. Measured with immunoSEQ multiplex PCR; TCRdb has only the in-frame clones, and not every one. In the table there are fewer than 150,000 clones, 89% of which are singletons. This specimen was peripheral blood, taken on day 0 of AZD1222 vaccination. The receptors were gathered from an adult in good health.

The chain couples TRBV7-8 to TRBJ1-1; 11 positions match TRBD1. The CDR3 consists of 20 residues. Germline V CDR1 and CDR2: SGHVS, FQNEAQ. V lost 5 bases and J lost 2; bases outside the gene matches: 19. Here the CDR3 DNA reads TGTGCCAGCAGCCTCCGGACAGGGGGCGAACCCGAACGGACAAACACTGAAGCTTTCTTT. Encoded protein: CASSLRTGGEPERTNTEAFF.

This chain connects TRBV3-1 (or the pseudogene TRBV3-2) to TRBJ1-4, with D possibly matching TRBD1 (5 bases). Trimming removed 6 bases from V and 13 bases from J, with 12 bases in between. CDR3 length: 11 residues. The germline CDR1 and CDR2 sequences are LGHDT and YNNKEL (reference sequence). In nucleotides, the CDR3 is TGTGCCAGCAGTGGGGGACGGCTACTGTTTTTT. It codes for CASSGGRLLFF.

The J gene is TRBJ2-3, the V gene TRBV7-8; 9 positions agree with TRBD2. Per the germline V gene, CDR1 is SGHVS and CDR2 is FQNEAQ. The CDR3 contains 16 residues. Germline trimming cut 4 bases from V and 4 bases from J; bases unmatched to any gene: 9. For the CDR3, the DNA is TGTGCCAGCAGCTCGTTTAGCGGGAGCATGTCAGATACGCAGTATTTT. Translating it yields CASSSFSGSMSDTQYF.

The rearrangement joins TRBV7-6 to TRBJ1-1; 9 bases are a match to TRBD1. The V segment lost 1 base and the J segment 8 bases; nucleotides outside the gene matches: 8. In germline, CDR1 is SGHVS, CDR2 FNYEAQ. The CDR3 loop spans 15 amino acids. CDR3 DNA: TGTGCCAGCAGCTTAGTAGGACAGGGGCTTTCGGAAGCTTTCTTT. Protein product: CASSLVGQGLSEAFF.

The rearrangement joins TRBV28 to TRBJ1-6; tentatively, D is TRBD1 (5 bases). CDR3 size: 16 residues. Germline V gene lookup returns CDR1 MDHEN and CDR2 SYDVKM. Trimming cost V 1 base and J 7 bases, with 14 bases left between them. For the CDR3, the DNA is TGTGCCAGCAGTTTATACACGGGACGGATAAATTCACCCCTCCACTTT. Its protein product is CASSLYTGRINSPLHF.

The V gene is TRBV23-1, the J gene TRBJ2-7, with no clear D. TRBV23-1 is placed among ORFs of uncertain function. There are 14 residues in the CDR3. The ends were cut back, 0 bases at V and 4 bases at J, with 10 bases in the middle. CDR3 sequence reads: CASSQSNQAYEQYF. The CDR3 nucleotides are TGCGCCAGCAGTCAATCGAATCAAGCATACGAGCAGTACTTC.

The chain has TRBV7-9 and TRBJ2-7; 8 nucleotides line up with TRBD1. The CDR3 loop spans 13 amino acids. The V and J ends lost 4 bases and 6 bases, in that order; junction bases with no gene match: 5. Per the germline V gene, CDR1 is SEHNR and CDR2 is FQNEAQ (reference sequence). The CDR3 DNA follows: TGTGCCAGCAGCTCCCCAGGGGGCTTCGAGCAGTACTTC. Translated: CASSSPGGFEQYF. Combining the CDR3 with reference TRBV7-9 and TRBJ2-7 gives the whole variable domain DTGVSQNPRHKITKRGQNVTFRCDPISEHNRLYWYRQTLGQGPEFLTYFQNEAQLEKSRLLSDRFSAERPKGSFSTLEIQRTEQGDSAMYLCASSSPGGFEQYFGPGTRLTVT.

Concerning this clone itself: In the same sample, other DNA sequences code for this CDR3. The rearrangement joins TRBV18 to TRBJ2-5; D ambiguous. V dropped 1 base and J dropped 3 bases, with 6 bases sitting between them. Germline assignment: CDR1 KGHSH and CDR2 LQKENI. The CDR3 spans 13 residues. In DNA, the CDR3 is TGTGCCAGCTCACCACGGCAGGAAGAGACCCAGTACTTC. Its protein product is CASSPRQEETQYF.

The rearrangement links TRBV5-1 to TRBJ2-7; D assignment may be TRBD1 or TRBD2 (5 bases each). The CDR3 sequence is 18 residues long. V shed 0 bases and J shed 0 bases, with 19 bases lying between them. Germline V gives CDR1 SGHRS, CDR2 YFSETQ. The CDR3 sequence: CASSLDYLGRGSSYEQYF. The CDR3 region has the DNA TGCGCCAGCAGCTTGGATTATCTCGGACGGGGCAGCTCCTACGAGCAGTACTTC.

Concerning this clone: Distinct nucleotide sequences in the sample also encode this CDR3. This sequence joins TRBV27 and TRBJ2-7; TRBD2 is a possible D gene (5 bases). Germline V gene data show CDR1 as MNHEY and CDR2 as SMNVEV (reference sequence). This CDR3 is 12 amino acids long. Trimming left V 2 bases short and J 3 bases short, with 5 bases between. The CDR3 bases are TGTGCCAGCAGTTTAAGCGGCTACGAGCAGTACTTC. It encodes CASSLSGYEQYF.

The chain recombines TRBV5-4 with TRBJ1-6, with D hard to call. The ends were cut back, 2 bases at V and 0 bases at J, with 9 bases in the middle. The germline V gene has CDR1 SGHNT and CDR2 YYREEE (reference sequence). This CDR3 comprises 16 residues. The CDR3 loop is CASSLSPSSYNSPLHF. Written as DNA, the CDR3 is TGTGCCAGCAGCTTATCTCCGAGCTCCTATAATTCACCCCTCCACTTT.

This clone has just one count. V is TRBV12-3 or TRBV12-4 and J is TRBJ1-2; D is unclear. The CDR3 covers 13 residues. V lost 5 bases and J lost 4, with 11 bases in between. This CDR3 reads CASSQDRSYGYTF. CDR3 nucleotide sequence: TGTGCCAGCAGTCAGGATCGGAGCTATGGCTACACCTTC.

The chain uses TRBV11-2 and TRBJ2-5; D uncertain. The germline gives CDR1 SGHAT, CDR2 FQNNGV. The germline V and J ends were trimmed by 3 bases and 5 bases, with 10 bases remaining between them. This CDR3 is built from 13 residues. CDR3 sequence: CASSFQMKETQYF. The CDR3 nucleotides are TGTGCCAGCAGCTTCCAAATGAAGGAGACCCAGTACTTC.

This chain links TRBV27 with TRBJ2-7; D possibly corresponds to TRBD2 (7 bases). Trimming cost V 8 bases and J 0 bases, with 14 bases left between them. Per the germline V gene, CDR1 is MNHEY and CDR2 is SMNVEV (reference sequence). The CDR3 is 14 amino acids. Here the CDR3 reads CASAPGGASYEQYF. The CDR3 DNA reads TGTGCCAGCGCCCCGGGGGGCGCCTCCTACGAGCAGTACTTC.

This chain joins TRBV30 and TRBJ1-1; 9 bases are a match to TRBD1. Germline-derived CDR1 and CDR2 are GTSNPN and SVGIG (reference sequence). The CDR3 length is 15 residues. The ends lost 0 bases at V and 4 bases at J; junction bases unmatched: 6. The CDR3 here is CAWSVPRQGVTEAFF. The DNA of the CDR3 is TGTGCCTGGAGTGTACCGCGACAGGGGGTCACTGAAGCTTTCTTT.

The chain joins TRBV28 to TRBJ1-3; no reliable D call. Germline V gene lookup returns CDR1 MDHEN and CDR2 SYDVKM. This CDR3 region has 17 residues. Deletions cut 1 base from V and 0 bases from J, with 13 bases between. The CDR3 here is CASSLFRGSSSGNTIYF. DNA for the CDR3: TGTGCCAGCAGTTTATTCCGCGGGTCGAGCTCTGGAAACACCATATATTTT. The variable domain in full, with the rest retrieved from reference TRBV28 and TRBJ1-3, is DVKVTQSSRYLVKRTGEKVFLECVQDMDHENMFWYRQDPGLGLRLIYFSYDVKMKEKGDIPEGYSVSREKKERFSLILESASTNQTSMYLCASSLFRGSSSGNTIYFGEGSWLTVV.

The CDR3 DNA is TGTGCCACCAGCAGAGATCGGAGGGCGGGGGAGACCCAGTACTTC. As protein: CATSRDRRAGETQYF. The chain uses TRBV15 and TRBJ2-5; D possibly corresponds to TRBD2 (6 bases). The germline V and J ends were trimmed by 0 bases and 5 bases, with 13 bases remaining between them. The CDR3 length is 15 residues. CDR1 and CDR2 (germline): LNHNV, YYDKDF (reference sequence).

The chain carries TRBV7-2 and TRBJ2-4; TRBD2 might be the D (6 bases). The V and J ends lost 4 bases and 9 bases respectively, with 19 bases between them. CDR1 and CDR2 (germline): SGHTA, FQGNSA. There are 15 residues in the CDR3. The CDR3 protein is CASSSSRGGPPIQYF. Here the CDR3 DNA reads TGTGCCAGCAGCTCCTCTCGTGGAGGGCCTCCCATTCAGTACTTC.

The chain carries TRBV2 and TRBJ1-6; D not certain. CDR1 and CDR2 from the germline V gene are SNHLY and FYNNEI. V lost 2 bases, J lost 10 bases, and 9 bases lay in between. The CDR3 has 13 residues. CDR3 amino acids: CASSEWEGSPLHF. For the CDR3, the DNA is TGTGCCAGCAGTGAATGGGAAGGATCACCCCTCCACTTT.

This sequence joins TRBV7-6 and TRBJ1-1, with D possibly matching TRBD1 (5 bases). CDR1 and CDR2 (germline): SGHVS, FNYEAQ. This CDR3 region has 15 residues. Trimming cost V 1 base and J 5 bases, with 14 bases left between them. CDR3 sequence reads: CASSLGTGTETEAFF. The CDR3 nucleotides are TGTGCCAGCAGCTTAGGTACAGGCACGGAAACTGAAGCTTTCTTT.

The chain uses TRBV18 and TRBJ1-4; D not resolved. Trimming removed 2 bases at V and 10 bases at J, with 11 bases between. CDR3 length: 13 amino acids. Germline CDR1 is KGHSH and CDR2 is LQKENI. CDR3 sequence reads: CASSPEATGKLFF. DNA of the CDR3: TGTGCCAGCTCACCAGAGGCCACCGGAAAACTGTTTTTT.

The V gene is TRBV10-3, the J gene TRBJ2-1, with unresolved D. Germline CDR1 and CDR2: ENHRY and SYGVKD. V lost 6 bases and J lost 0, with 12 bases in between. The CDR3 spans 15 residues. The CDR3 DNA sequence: TGTGCCATCAGCGGTCTTGCAAGCTCCTACAATGAGCAGTTCTTC. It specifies CAISGLASSYNEQFF.

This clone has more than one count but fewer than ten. CDR3 residues: CASRPLLGKSSEAFF. In nucleotides, the CDR3 is TGTGCCAGTAGACCCCTCCTGGGGAAAAGCTCTGAAGCTTTCTTT. This sequence joins TRBV19 and TRBJ1-1; D uncertain. Between the trimmed V and J ends, which lost 6 bases and 6 bases, there was a span of 20 bases. Per the germline V gene, CDR1 is LNHDA and CDR2 is SQIVND (reference sequence). The CDR3 sequence is 15 residues long.

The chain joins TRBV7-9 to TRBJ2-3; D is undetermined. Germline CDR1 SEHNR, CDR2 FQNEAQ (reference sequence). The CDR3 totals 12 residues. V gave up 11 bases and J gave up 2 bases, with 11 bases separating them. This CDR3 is CAYEWDTDTQYF. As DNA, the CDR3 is TGTGCCTACGAGTGGGACACAGATACGCAGTATTTT.

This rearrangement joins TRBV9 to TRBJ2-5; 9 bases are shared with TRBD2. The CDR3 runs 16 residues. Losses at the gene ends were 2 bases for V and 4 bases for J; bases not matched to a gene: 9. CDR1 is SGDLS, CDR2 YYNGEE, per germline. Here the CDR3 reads CASSVFDSGSPETQYF. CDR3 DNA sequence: TGTGCCAGCAGCGTGTTTGATAGCGGGAGTCCAGAGACCCAGTACTTC.

The chain's CDR3 is CASSYSRGGNNQPQHF. CDR3 coding DNA: TGTGCCAGCAGTTACTCGAGGGGAGGGAACAATCAGCCCCAGCATTTT. V gene TRBV6-2 or TRBV6-3 combines with J gene TRBJ1-5, with D possibly being TRBD1 (5 bases). CDR3 length: 16 residues. The V gene lost 0 bases and the J gene lost 3 bases, with 12 bases spanning the gap. CDR1 and CDR2 (germline): MNHEY, SVGEGT.

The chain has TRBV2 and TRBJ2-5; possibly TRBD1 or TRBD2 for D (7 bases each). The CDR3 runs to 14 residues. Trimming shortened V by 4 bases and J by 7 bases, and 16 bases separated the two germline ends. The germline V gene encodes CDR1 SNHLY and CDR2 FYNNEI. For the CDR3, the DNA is TGTGCCAGCAGTGGACAGGGTGGGGAGGGGACCCAGTACTTC. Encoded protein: CASSGQGGEGTQYF.

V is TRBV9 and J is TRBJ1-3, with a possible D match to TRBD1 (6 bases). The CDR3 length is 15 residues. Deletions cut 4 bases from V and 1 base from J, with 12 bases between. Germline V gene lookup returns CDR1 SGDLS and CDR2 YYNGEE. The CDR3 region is CASSLGRGSGNTIYF. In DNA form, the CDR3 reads TGTGCCAGCAGCCTAGGGAGGGGGTCTGGAAACACCATATATTTT. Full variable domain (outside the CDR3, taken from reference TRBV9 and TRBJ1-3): DSGVTQTPKHLITATGQRVTLRCSPRSGDLSVYWYQQSLDQGLQFLIQYYNGEERAKGNILERFSAQQFPDLHSELNLSSLELGDSALYFCASSLGRGSGNTIYFGEGSWLTVV.

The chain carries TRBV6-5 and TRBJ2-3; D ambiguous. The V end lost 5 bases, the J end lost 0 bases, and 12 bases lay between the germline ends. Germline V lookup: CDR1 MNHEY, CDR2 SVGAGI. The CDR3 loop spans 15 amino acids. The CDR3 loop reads CASSRVGGSTDTQYF. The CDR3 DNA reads TGTGCCAGCAGTAGGGTCGGCGGTAGCACAGATACGCAGTATTTT.

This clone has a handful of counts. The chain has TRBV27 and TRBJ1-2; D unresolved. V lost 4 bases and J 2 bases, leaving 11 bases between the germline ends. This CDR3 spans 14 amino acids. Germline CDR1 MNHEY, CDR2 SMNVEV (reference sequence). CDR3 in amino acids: CASSSSIRNYGYTF. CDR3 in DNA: TGTGCCAGCAGTTCGTCGATTCGAAACTATGGCTACACCTTC.